This T cell receptor beta chain was identified during a study of blood T cells in healthy people across ages. Study-wide findings and caveats: It was not possible, with unsorted PBMCs, to conclusively compare naive and antigen-experienced cells.

Donor samples were obtained from healthy Caucasian individuals from Russia, aged about 6 to 90. V shed 3 bases, J shed 6 bases, and the junction held 4 bases outside the gene matches. The CDR3 loop spans 14 amino acids. Germline CDR1 KGHDR, CDR2 SFDVKD. Turning to this clonotype: The antigen remains unidentified.

A J-beta primer mix and a sample-barcoded 5' primer were used in a second PCR of roughly 7 to 12 cycles. TCRdb re-called the 5' RACE reads through MiXCR, storing one row per CDR3 protein. This sample has approximately 770,000 distinct CDR3 sequences, with roughly 64% found just once. V usage is TRBV24-1 and J usage is TRBJ1-1; 9 nucleotides line up with TRBD1. The specimen sequenced was blood. This TCR derives from a man aged 25-45 years in good health. CDR3 sequence reads: CATSDRRQGAEAFF. CDR3 nucleotides: TGTGCCACCAGTGATAGGAGACAGGGGGCTGAAGCTTTCTTT.